These T cell receptor beta chains were read from a single sample in a study of T cell responses to AZD1222 COVID-19 vaccine. Data came from immunoSEQ multiplex PCR; TCRdb stores just in-frame clones and leaves some out. The sample includes 90,000 to 120,000 clones, roughly 84% of them seen just once. Sequenced here: peripheral blood, sampled on day 0 of AZD1222 vaccination. These receptors were taken from an adult in good health. Each CDR3 is given with its conserved first and last residue. The D gene is left open where the match is weak. A clone size is listed for some rows: how often the clone was seen (once, few, many), or a class if it is expanded.

>.|TRBJ2-7|TRBV30|TRBD2
TGTGCCTGGAACTGGGGGGGCGAGCAGTACTTC
CAWNWGGEQYF
>.|TRBJ2-7|TRBV25-1|.
TGTGCCAGCAGTGATGCGGGAACCAGGGGCGAGCAGTACTTC
CASSDAGTRGEQYF
>few|TRBJ2-2|TRBV15|TRBD2
TGTGCCACCAGCTTAGGACTAGCGGGGGCCAGGAACACCGGGGAGCTGTTTTTT
CATSLGLAGARNTGELFF
>.|TRBJ2-2|TRBV7-3|.
TGTGCCAGCAGCTCGTATGGAGGGGTTCCCGGGGAGCTGTTTTTT
CASSSYGGVPGELFF
>.|TRBJ1-1|TRBV9|TRBD1
TGTGCCAGCAGCCCTCGGACAGGGACAAGAGGAACTGAAGCTTTCTTT
CASSPRTGTRGTEAFF
>.|TRBJ1-4|TRBV6-2/TRBV6-3|.
TGTGCCAGCAGTTACCCAGGGGTCGATGAAAAACTGTTTTTT
CASSYPGVDEKLFF
>.|TRBJ2-7|TRBV5-4|.
TGTGCCAGCAGCTTGTTTGCAGGAGGGGGACTGGCCGAGCAGTACTTC
CASSLFAGGGLAEQYF
>.|TRBJ1-1|TRBV30|.
TGTGCCTGGAGTGTACGGGGTCGGGCTGAAGCTTTCTTT
CAWSVRGRAEAFF
>once|TRBJ1-1|TRBV5-1|.
TGCGCCAGCAGCTCCGCCGGGGGAAGGAACACTGAAGCTTTCTTT
CASSSAGGRNTEAFF
>.|TRBJ1-5|TRBV2|.
TGTGCCACCAGAGAGTCGACAGGTAATCAGCCCCAGCATTTT
CATRESTGNQPQHF
>.|TRBJ2-2|TRBV19|TRBD2
TGTGCCAGTATAGAGGGGGTAGCGGGGTTCTTGGCTGGCGGGGAGCTGTTTTTT
CASIEGVAGFLAGGELFF
>.|TRBJ2-7|TRBV4-3|TRBD2
TGCGCCAGCAGCCAGCGATGGCCTCTAGCGGGGGCCTTCTACGAGCAGTACTTC
CASSQRWPLAGAFYEQYF
>few|TRBJ2-7|TRBV10-1|TRBD2
TGCGCCAGCAGTGAGTCGGGGGCCCCTAGCGGGGGGTGCCCCACTTTCTACGAGCAGTACTTC
CASSESGAPSGGCPTFYEQYF
>.|TRBJ2-7|TRBV21-1|.
TGTGCCAGCAGCAAAGGGCAGGGCCCGTACTTC
CASSKGQGPYF
>.|TRBJ1-5|TRBV7-8|.
TGTGCCAGCAGCTTTGGGGGAAGCGGCAATCAGCCCCAGCATTTT
CASSFGGSGNQPQHF
>.|TRBJ1-5|TRBV27|.
TGTGCCAGCAGGCTGCAATGGGATTCGAGCAATCAGCCCCAGCATTTT
CASRLQWDSSNQPQHF
>.|TRBJ2-3|TRBV3-1/TRBV3-2|.
TGTGCCAGCAGCCAAGTAGCGGGACAGCTCACAGATACGCAGTATTTT
CASSQVAGQLTDTQYF
>.|TRBJ2-6|TRBV7-8|.
TGTGCCAGCAGCTTAGTGCTGGGCGCAGATGCTGGGGCCAACGTCCTGACTTTC
CASSLVLGADAGANVLTF
>.|TRBJ2-1|TRBV4-1|.
TGCGCCAGCAGCCTCGAATCGGGGGAGCAGTTCTTC
CASSLESGEQFF
>once|TRBJ2-5|TRBV7-2|TRBD2
TGTGCCAGCAGCCCTAGCGGGGGAGAGACCCAGTACTTC
CASSPSGGETQYF
>.|TRBJ1-1|TRBV6-5|.
TGTGCCAGCAGAAATATACTAGGGAACACTGAAGCTTTCTTT
CASRNILGNTEAFF
>.|TRBJ2-3|TRBV11-2|.
TGTGCCAGCAGCGAACGACTAACCACAGATACGCAGTATTTT
CASSERLTTDTQYF
>.|TRBJ1-2|TRBV5-6|.
TGTGCCAGCAGCTTTCCTGGCCAGATTTACGGCTACACCTTC
CASSFPGQIYGYTF
>.|TRBJ2-5|TRBV11-2|TRBD2
TGTGCCAGCAGCTTAGGGACCCGACTAGCAGGCGACTTGGAGACCCAGTACTTC
CASSLGTRLAGDLETQYF
>.|TRBJ1-1|TRBV11-2|.
TGTGCCAGCAGCTTACCCTCAGGGGACACTGAAGCTTTCTTT
CASSLPSGDTEAFF
>once|TRBJ2-3|TRBV28|TRBD1
TGTGCCAGCAGTAAGCGGGACAGGGCGCAGTATTTT
CASSKRDRAQYF
>.|TRBJ1-3|TRBV7-2|TRBD1
TGTGCCAGCAGCATAACAGGGGGGGGATCTGGAAACACCATATATTTT
CASSITGGGSGNTIYF
>.|TRBJ1-1|TRBV7-2|.
TGTGCCACCCTCTGGACGGAGAGCACTGAAGCTTTCTTT
CATLWTESTEAFF
>.|TRBJ2-7|TRBV5-4|TRBD2
TGTGCCAGCAGCGGAGGGGCTGGCGGGAGCAGCTCCTACGAGCAGTACTTC
CASSGGAGGSSSYEQYF
>.|TRBJ1-6|TRBV28|.
TGTGCCAGCAGTCCGGACACCAAAAATAATTCACCCCTCCACTTT
CASSPDTKNNSPLHF
>.|TRBJ2-2|TRBV5-1|.
TGCGCCAGCAGCTACAGGGTTGGCGGGGAGCTGTTTTTT
CASSYRVGGELFF
>.|TRBJ2-7|TRBV28|.
TGTGCCAGCAGTCCCGGGACTCTCGGAAGGTACGAGCAGTACTTC
CASSPGTLGRYEQYF
>.|TRBJ2-1|TRBV9|.
TGTGCCAGCAGCGTTGGTAGTCGGGACAATGAGCAGTTCTTC
CASSVGSRDNEQFF
>.|TRBJ2-3|TRBV18|TRBD2
TGTGCCAGCTCAGTGACTAGCGGGGGGTACCTCACAGATACGCAGTATTTT
CASSVTSGGYLTDTQYF
>once|TRBJ2-7|TRBV5-4|.
TGTGCCAGCAGCCCGGGCGGTCGCTACGAGCAGTACTTC
CASSPGGRYEQYF
>.|TRBJ1-4|TRBV7-2|.
TGTGCCAGCAGCTTAGGGGCGGGAGCCCCAAATGAAAAACTGTTTTTT
CASSLGAGAPNEKLFF
>few|TRBJ1-4|TRBV5-1|.
TGCGCCAGCAGCTTGTATGGGGGACCCAATGAAAAACTGTTTTTT
CASSLYGGPNEKLFF
>.|TRBJ1-5|TRBV5-3|TRBD1
TGTGCCAGAAGACAAACTCAGGGGGCGCCTCAGCCCCAGCATTTT
CARRQTQGAPQPQHF
>hyperexpanded|TRBJ1-1|TRBV29-1|TRBD1
TGCAGCGTCCCGGAGACCCGGGACAGGGCCACTGAAGCTTTCTTT
CSVPETRDRATEAFF
>.|TRBJ1-1|TRBV6-5|.
TGTGCCAGCAAGGCAGACCCTAACACTGAAGCTTTCTTT
CASKADPNTEAFF
>.|TRBJ2-3|TRBV15|TRBD2
TGTGCCACCAGCAGAGGACTAGCGGGGGTACTCAATAGCACAGATACGCAGTATTTT
CATSRGLAGVLNSTDTQYF
>.|TRBJ1-1|TRBV6-5|.
TGTGCCGCTAAGACGGAGGCGAACACTGAAGCTTTCTTT
CAAKTEANTEAFF
>.|TRBJ2-1|TRBV2|TRBD2
TGTGCCAGCAGTGATGCGGGGGGGTTGAATGAGCAGTTCTTC
CASSDAGGLNEQFF
>.|TRBJ1-1|TRBV6-5|.
TGTGCCAGCAGTTACACGGGGGGGAACACTGAAGCTTTCTTT
CASSYTGGNTEAFF
>.|TRBJ1-3|TRBV9|.
TGTGCCAGCAGCGTATGGTCTTCTGGAAACACCATATATTTT
CASSVWSSGNTIYF
>.|TRBJ1-4|TRBV6-6|.
TGTGCCAGCAGCCATAATGAAAAACTGTTTTTT
CASSHNEKLFF
>.|TRBJ1-4|TRBV19|.
TGTGCCAGTACTCACAGCGCAACTAATGAAAAACTGTTTTTT
CASTHSATNEKLFF
>.|TRBJ2-7|TRBV5-1|TRBD1
TGCGCCAGCAGCTTCGGGACAGGGTACGAGCAGTACTTC
CASSFGTGYEQYF
>.|TRBJ2-3|TRBV7-7|TRBD1
TGTGCCAGCAGCGCCGGGTCGTGGACAGGGCCCGCAGATACGCAGTATTTT
CASSAGSWTGPADTQYF
>.|TRBJ1-5|TRBV19|.
TGTGCCAGTAGTGCCCCTGGGAGGGGCTCGGCTCAGCCCCAGCATTTT
CASSAPGRGSAQPQHF
>.|TRBJ2-3|TRBV5-1|TRBD1
TGCGCCAGCAGCTTGGCCGGACAGGGCACAGATACGCAGTATTTT
CASSLAGQGTDTQYF
>.|TRBJ1-4|TRBV24-1|TRBD1
TGTGCCACCAGTGATCAGACAGGGGGATATGAAAAACTGTTTTTT
CATSDQTGGYEKLFF
>.|TRBJ1-4|TRBV24-1|.
TGTGCCACCAGTGATCCCCACAGCCAGGAAAAACTGTTTTTT
CATSDPHSQEKLFF
>.|TRBJ1-1|TRBV6-2/TRBV6-3|.
TGTGCCAGCAGTACCCCCGACAGGTCGCCTGAAGCTTTCTTT
CASSTPDRSPEAFF